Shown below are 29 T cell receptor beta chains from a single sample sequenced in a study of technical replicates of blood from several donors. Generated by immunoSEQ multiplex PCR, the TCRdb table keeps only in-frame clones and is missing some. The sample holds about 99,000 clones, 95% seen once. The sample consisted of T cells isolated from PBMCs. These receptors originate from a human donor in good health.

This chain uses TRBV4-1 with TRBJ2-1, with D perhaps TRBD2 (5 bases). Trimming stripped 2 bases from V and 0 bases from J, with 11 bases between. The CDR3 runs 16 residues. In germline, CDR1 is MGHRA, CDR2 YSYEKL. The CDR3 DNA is TGCGCCAGCAGCCAACCTCTCACTAGCTCCTACAATGAGCAGTTCTTC. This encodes CASSQPLTSSYNEQFF.

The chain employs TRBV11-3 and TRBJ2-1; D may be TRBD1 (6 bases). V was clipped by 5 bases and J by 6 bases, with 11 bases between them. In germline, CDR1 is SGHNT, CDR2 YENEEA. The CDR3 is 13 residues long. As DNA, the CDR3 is TGTGCCAGCAGCCAGGGGACCACCAATGAGCAGTTCTTC. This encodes CASSQGTTNEQFF.

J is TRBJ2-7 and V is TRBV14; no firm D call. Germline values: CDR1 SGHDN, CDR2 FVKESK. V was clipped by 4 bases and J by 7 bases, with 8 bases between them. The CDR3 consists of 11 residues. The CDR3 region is CASSRNLEQYF. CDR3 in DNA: TGTGCCAGCAGCCGTAATCTGGAGCAGTACTTC.

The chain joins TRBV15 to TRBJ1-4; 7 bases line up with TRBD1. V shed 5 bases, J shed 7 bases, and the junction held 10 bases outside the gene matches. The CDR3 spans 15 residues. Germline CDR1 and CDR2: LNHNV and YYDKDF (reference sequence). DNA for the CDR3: TGTGCCACCAGCGGGAGACAGGGCGAGGGTGAAAAACTGTTTTTT. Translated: CATSGRQGEGEKLFF.

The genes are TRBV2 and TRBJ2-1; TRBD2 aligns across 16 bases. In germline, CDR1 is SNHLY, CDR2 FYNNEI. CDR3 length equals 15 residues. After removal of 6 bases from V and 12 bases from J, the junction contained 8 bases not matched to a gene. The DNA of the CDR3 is TGTGCCAGCAGCAGTTCGGGACTAGCGGGAGGGGGGCAGTTCTTC. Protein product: CASSSSGLAGGGQFF.

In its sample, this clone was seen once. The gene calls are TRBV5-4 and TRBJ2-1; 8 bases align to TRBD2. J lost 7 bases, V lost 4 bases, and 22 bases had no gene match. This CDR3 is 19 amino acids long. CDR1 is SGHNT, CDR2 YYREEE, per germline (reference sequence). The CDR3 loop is CASSPPGVWSGRGGNEQFF. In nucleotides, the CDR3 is TGTGCCAGCAGCCCCCCAGGGGTTTGGAGCGGGAGAGGGGGAAATGAGCAGTTCTTC.

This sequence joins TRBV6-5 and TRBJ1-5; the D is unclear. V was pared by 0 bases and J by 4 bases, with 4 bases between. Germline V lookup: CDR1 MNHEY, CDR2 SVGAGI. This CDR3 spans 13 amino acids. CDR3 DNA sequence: TGTGCCAGCAGTTACTCTACTAATCAGCCCCAGCATTTT. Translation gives CASSYSTNQPQHF.

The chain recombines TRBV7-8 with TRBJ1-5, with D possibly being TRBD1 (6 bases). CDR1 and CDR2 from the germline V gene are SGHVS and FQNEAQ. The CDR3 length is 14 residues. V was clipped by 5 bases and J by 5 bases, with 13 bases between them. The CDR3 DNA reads TGTGCCAGCAGCCCCCACAGGGACGATCAGCCCCAGCATTTT. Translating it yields CASSPHRDDQPQHF.

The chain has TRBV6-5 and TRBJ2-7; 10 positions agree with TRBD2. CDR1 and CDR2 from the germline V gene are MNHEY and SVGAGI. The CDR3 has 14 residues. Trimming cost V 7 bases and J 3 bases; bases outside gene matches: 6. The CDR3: CASTLAGGDYEQYF. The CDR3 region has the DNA TGTGCCAGCACCTTAGCGGGAGGAGACTACGAGCAGTACTTC.

In nucleotides, the CDR3 is TGCGCCAGCTCTGCGGAAGCGACCCTCGCCTCATACAATGAGCAGTTCTTC. Translation gives CASSAEATLASYNEQFF. The genes are TRBV5-1 and TRBJ2-1; D gene ambiguous. The CDR3 consists of 17 residues. The ends were cut back, 7 bases at V and 4 bases at J, with 24 bases in the middle. Germline V gene sequence: CDR1 SGHRS, CDR2 YFSETQ.

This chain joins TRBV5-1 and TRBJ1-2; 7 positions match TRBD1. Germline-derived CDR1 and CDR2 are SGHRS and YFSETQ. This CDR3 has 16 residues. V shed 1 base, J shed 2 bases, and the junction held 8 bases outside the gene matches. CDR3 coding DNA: TGCGCCAGCAGCTTGTTAACAGGGGATATCAACTATGGCTACACCTTC. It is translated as CASSLLTGDINYGYTF.

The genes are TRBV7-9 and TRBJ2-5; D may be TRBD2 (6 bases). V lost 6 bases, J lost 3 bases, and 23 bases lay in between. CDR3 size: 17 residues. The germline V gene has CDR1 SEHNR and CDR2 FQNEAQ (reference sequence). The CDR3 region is CASRPKPGLHKEETQYF. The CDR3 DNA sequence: TGTGCCAGCAGACCCAAACCGGGACTCCATAAAGAAGAGACCCAGTACTTC.

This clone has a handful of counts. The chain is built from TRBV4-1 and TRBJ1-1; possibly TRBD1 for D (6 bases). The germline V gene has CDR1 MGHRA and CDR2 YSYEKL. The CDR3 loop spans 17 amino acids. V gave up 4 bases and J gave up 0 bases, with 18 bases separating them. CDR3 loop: CASSPLSGAAMNTEAFF. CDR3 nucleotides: TGCGCCAGCAGCCCTCTTTCAGGGGCTGCGATGAACACTGAAGCTTTCTTT.

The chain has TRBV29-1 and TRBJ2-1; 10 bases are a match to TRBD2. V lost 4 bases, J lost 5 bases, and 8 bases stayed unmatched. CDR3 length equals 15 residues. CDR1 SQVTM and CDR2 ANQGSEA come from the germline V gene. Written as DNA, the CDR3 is TGCAGCGTTGCCAGAAGGCTAGCGGGAGACAATGAGCAGTTCTTC. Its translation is CSVARRLAGDNEQFF.

CDR3 DNA sequence: TGTGCCATCAAGGACAGGGGGTACAATGAGCAGTTCTTC. It is translated as CAIKDRGYNEQFF. V is TRBV27 and J is TRBJ2-1; 10 positions match TRBD1. J gave up 4 bases and V 10 bases, and 4 bases lay outside the gene matches. The germline CDR1 and CDR2 sequences are MNHEY and SMNVEV (reference sequence). CDR3 length: 13 residues.

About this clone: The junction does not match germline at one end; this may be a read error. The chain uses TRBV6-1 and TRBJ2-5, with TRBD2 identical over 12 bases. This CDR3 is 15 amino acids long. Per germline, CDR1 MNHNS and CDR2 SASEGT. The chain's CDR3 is CACRWTSGNKETQYF. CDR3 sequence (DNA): TGTGCCTGCAGGTGGACTAGCGGGAACAAAGAGACCCAGTACTTC.

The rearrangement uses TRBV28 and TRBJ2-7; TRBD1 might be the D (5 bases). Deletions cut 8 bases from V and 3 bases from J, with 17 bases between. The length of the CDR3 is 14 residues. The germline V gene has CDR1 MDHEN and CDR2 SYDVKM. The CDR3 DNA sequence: TGTGCCAGCGGTGTATCCAGGGTTTTCTACGAGCAGTACTTC. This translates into CASGVSRVFYEQYF.

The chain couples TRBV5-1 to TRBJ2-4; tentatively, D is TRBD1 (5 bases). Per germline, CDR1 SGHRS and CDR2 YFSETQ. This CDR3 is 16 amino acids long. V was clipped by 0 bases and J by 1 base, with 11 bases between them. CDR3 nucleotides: TGCGCCAGCAGCTTGGATGGGGCGTTGGCCAAAAACATTCAGTACTTC. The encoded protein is CASSLDGALAKNIQYF. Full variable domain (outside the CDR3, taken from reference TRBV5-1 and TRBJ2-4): KAGVTQTPRYLIKTRGQQVTLSCSPISGHRSVSWYQQTPGQGLQFLFEYFSETQRNKGNFPGRFSGRQFSNSRSEMNVSTLELGDSALYLCASSLDGALAKNIQYFGAGTRLSVL.

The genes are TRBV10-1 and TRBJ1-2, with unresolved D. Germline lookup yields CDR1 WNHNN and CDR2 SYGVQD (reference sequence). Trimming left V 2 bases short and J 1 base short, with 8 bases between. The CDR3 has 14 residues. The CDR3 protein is CASSEAKINYGYTF. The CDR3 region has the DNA TGCGCCAGCAGTGAGGCTAAGATTAACTATGGCTACACCTTC.

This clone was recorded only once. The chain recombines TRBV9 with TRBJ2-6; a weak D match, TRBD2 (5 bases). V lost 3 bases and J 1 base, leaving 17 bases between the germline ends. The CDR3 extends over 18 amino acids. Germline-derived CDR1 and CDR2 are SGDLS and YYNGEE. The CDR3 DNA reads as TGTGCCAGCAGCGGCCCTGGAGATCGACTATCTGGGGCCAACGTCCTGACTTTC. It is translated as CASSGPGDRLSGANVLTF.

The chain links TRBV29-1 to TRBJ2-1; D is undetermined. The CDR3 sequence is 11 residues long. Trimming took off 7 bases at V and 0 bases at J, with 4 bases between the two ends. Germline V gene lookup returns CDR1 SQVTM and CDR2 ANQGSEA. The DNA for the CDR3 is TGCAGCGAGAGCTCCTACAATGAGCAGTTCTTC. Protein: CSESSYNEQFF.

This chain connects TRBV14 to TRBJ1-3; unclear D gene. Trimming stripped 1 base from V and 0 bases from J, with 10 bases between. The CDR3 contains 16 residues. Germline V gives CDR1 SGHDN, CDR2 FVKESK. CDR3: CASSQGTGYSGNTIYF. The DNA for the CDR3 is TGTGCCAGCAGCCAAGGGACGGGGTACTCTGGAAACACCATATATTTT.

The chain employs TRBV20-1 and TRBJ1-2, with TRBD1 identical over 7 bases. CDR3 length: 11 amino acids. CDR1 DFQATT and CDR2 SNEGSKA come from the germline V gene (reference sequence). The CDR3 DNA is TGCAGGGCAGGGGGTAACTATGGCTACACCTTC. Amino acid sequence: CRAGGNYGYTF.

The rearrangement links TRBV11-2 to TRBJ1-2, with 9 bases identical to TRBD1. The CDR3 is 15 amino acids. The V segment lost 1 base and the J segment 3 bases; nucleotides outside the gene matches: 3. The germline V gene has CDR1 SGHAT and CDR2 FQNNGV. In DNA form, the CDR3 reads TGTGCCAGCAGCTTAGTACAGGGGGCTGACTATGGCTACACCTTC. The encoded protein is CASSLVQGADYGYTF.

Written as DNA, the CDR3 is TGTGCCAGCAGCTTTACACCCTTTGCCAGGGATAAGCATCAGCCCCAGCATTTT. Its translation: CASSFTPFARDKHQPQHF. This sequence joins TRBV28 and TRBJ1-5, with a weak D call TRBD1 (5 bases). Germline V lookup: CDR1 MDHEN, CDR2 SYDVKM. This CDR3 has 18 residues. The V end was cut by 6 bases, the J end by 5 bases, with 26 bases between.

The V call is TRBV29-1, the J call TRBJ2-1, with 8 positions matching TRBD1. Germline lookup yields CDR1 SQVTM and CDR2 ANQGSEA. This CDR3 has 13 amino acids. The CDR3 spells CSGQGGYYNEQFF. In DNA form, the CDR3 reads TGCAGTGGACAGGGTGGTTACTACAATGAGCAGTTCTTC.

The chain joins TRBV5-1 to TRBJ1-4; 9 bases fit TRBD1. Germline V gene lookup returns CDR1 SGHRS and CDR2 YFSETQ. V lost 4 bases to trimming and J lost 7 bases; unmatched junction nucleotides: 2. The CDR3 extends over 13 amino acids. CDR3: CASSLTGGEKLFF. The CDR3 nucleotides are TGCGCCAGCAGCCTGACAGGGGGTGAAAAACTGTTTTTT.

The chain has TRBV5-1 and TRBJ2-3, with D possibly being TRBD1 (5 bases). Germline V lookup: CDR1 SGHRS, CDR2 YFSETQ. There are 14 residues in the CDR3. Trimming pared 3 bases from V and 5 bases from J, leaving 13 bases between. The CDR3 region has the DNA TGCGCCAGCAGCTCCTATGCAAGGGGAGATACGCAGTATTTT. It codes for CASSSYARGDTQYF.

CDR3 coding DNA: TGTGCCAGCGGACGGGACATGAGCACAGATACGCAGTATTTT. This encodes CASGRDMSTDTQYF. The gene calls are TRBV27 and TRBJ2-3; D is perhaps TRBD1 (6 bases). The germline V and J ends were trimmed by 8 bases and 0 bases, with 12 bases remaining between them. CDR3 length: 14 amino acids. CDR1 and CDR2 from the germline V gene are MNHEY and SMNVEV (reference sequence).